The next 9 T cell receptor beta chains were all read from a single sample in a study of T cells in Graves' hyperthyroidism and ophthalmopathy. Using RNA transcripts as the source, TCR beta CDR3 regions were amplified. Carried out on the TCR CDR3, a first-round RT-PCR used the HTBI primer set. A single record per CDR3 protein comes from TCRdb applying MiXCR to the multiplex PCR reads. The sample yields around 350,000 distinct CDR3 sequences, approximately 20% seen once. Sequencing was performed on blood. The receptors were gathered from a woman under 30 with Graves' hyperthyroidism.

This clonotype was picked up many times. The chain is built from TRBV6-1 and TRBJ1-2, with 10 bases lining up with TRBD1. V lost 9 bases to trimming and J lost 6 bases; unmatched junction nucleotides: 7. The CDR3 is 13 amino acids. Germline CDR1 and CDR2: MNHNS and SASEGT. This CDR3 reads CASRQGAGHGYTF. The CDR3 bases are TGTGCCAGTAGACAGGGGGCAGGCCATGGCTACACCTTC.

This clonotype was observed at least ten times. V and J are TRBV14 and TRBJ2-5, with unresolved D. CDR3 length equals 11 residues. V was trimmed by 4 bases and J by 6 bases, leaving 6 bases between them. CDR1 is SGHDN, CDR2 FVKESK, per germline. CDR3 nucleotides: TGTGCCAGCAGCCTTCTTCAGACCCAGTACTTC. Its protein is CASSLLQTQYF. Complete variable domain (other parts from reference TRBV14 and TRBJ2-5): EAGVTQFPSHSVIEKGQTVTLRCDPISGHDNLYWYRRVMGKEIKFLLHFVKESKQDESGMPNNRFLAERTGGTYSTLKVQPAELEDSGVYFCASSLLQTQYFGPGTRLLVL.

This clonotype was recorded many times. J is TRBJ1-5 and V is TRBV28, with D maybe TRBD1 (6 bases). The CDR3 runs 13 residues. The V gene's germline CDR1 is MDHEN and CDR2 SYDVKM. V gave up 3 bases and J gave up 8 bases, with 11 bases separating them. The CDR3 sequence is CASSFKGGKPQHF. The CDR3 bases are TGTGCCAGCAGTTTTAAGGGGGGTAAGCCCCAGCATTTT.

Many counts were recorded for this clonotype. CDR3 sequence (DNA): TGTGCCAGCAGTTCCTCGAGGGAGGGGACCACTGAAGCTTTCTTT. It encodes CASSSSREGTTEAFF. The chain combines TRBV6-5 with TRBJ1-1; D is perhaps TRBD1 (5 bases). V lost 4 bases and J 4 bases, leaving 16 bases between the germline ends. The CDR3 extends over 15 amino acids. Germline CDR1 and CDR2: MNHEY and SVGAGI.

The CDR3 nucleotides are TGTGCCACCTTTGGCAGGGGATGGCCGAGGGTGGTCCAAGAGACCCAGTACTTC. Its translation is CATFGRGWPRVVQETQYF. The chain has TRBV28 and TRBJ2-5; possible D gene TRBD1, 6 bases. Germline loops: CDR1 MDHEN, CDR2 SYDVKM. This CDR3 is built from 18 residues. V was trimmed by 10 bases and J by 1 base, leaving 28 bases between them.

In this sample, this clonotype turned up many times. CDR3 amino acids: CASSEQRGTGPYGYTF. The DNA of the CDR3 is TGTGCCAGCAGTGAACAACGAGGGACAGGACCATATGGCTACACCTTC. This chain joins TRBV25-1 and TRBJ1-2; 8 bases fit TRBD1. Germline V gene lookup returns CDR1 MGHDK and CDR2 SYGVNS. The CDR3 has 16 residues. After removal of 2 bases from V and 5 bases from J, the junction contained 10 bases not matched to a gene.

CDR3 sequence: CASGGQGDGYTF. CDR3 DNA: TGTGCCAGCGGGGGACAGGGGGACGGCTACACCTTC. This sequence joins TRBV6-1 and TRBJ1-2; 11 nucleotides line up with TRBD1. Germline V gene sequence: CDR1 MNHNS, CDR2 SASEGT. There are 12 residues in the CDR3. Trimming cost V 8 bases and J 8 bases; bases outside gene matches: 4.

This clonotype showed up many times. The J gene is TRBJ1-5, the V gene TRBV24-1; D remains ambiguous. Germline V gene sequence: CDR1 KGHDR, CDR2 SFDVKD. The CDR3 runs 15 residues. Trimming took off 9 bases at V and 1 base at J, with 15 bases between the two ends. Here the CDR3 DNA reads TGTGCCACCGCAGTCTGGGAATGGAGCAATCAGCCCCAGCATTTT. It specifies CATAVWEWSNQPQHF.

This clonotype was detected ten times or more. The chain couples TRBV2 to TRBJ1-5; D not certain. This CDR3 region has 13 residues. The V end lost 4 bases, the J end lost 1 base, and 5 bases lay between the germline ends. The germline gives CDR1 SNHLY, CDR2 FYNNEI. CDR3 DNA: TGTGCCAGCAGTGGAGAGAGCAATCAGCCCCAGCATTTT. It encodes CASSGESNQPQHF.